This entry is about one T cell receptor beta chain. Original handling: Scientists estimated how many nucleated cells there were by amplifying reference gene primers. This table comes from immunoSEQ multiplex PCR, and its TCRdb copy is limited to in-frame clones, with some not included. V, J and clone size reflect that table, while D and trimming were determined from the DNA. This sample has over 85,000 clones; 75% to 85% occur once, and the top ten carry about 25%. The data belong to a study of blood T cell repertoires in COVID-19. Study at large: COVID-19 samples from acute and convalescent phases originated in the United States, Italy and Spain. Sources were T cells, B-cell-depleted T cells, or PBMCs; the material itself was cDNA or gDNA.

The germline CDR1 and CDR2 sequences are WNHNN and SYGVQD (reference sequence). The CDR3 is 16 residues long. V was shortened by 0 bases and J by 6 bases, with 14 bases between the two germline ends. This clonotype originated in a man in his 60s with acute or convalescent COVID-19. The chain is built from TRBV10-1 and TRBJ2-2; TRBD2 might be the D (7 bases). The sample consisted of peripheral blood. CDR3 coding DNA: TGCGCCAGCAGTGAGTCGGGGGGGCCCCGACCCGGGGAGCTGTTTTTT. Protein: CASSESGGPRPGELFF.